The 5 T cell receptor beta chains below all came from one sample that was sequenced in a study of T cells in localized non-small cell lung cancer. Generated by immunoSEQ multiplex PCR, the TCRdb table keeps only in-frame clones and is missing some. This sample has about 40,000 clones; roughly 86% occur once, and the top ten carry 3.5%. This material consisted of peripheral blood, taken before any cancer treatment. These receptor sequences come from a man between 18 and 49 years old with stage I lung adenocarcinoma.

J is TRBJ2-1 and V is TRBV5-1; 9 bases align to TRBD1. Germline loops: CDR1 SGHRS, CDR2 YFSETQ. The CDR3 has 15 amino acids. Trimming at V came to 2 bases and at J to 5 bases, leaving 5 bases not matched to a gene. CDR3 DNA: TGCGCCAGCAGCTTTTTACAGGGGGCAAACAATGAGCAGTTCTTC. It translates to CASSFLQGANNEQFF.

This clone was seen a few times. The rearrangement links TRBV2 to TRBJ1-1; D is unclear. Per the germline V gene, CDR1 is SNHLY and CDR2 is FYNNEI. The CDR3 contains 14 residues. The germline V and J ends were trimmed by 1 base and 6 bases, with 12 bases remaining between them. The CDR3 is CASSEGRNSPEAFF. The CDR3 region has the DNA TGTGCCAGCAGTGAAGGAAGGAACAGCCCTGAAGCTTTCTTT.

This rearrangement joins TRBV30 to TRBJ1-2, with TRBD1 matching over 7 bases. This CDR3 has 13 amino acids. V was pared by 2 bases and J by 2 bases, with 2 bases of the junction left unmatched. CDR1 GTSNPN and CDR2 SVGIG come from the germline V gene (reference sequence). The CDR3 nucleotides are TGTGCCTGGAGTCGACAGGGCAACTATGGCTACACCTTC. Its protein is CAWSRQGNYGYTF.

V gene TRBV5-6 combines with J gene TRBJ2-5, with 8 bases lining up with TRBD1. Germline V gives CDR1 SGHDT, CDR2 YYEEEE. The CDR3 has 16 amino acids. The junction had 11 bases not matched to a gene; V was cut back by 4 bases and J by 3 bases. CDR3 amino acids: CASSERRYRGKETQYF. The CDR3 bases are TGTGCCAGCAGCGAAAGGCGGTACAGGGGGAAAGAGACCCAGTACTTC.

This clone was recorded a few times. V and J are TRBV18 and TRBJ1-3; D might be TRBD1 (6 bases). The length of the CDR3 is 16 residues. V lost 6 bases and J 1 base, leaving 16 bases between the germline ends. Germline loops: CDR1 KGHSH, CDR2 LQKENI. The CDR3 sequence is CASSPQGILSGNTIYF. Here the CDR3 DNA reads TGTGCCAGCTCCCCGCAGGGGATCCTATCTGGAAACACCATATATTTT.